Shown below are 10 T cell receptor beta chains from a single sample sequenced in a study of blood T cell repertoires in COVID-19. Sequencing was performed with immunoSEQ multiplex PCR; in TCRdb, only in-frame clones are kept and a portion is missing. The sample has over 60,000 clones, more than 80% seen once. The material sequenced was peripheral blood. These TCRs come from a man between 50 and 59 years old with COVID-19, enrolled during active disease.

This clone occurred once. The chain has TRBV27 and TRBJ2-5, with D perhaps matching TRBD1 (6 bases). CDR3 size: 14 residues. Germline V gene sequence: CDR1 MNHEY, CDR2 SMNVEV (reference sequence). With 6 bases removed from V and 4 bases from J, the gap between germline ends came to 15 bases. CDR3 region: CASRELRGRETQYF. CDR3 DNA: TGTGCCAGCAGGGAACTTAGGGGGAGAGAGACCCAGTACTTC.

Only a few counts were recorded for this clone. The genes are TRBV2 and TRBJ1-2; D gene unclear. Deletions cut 6 bases from V and 12 bases from J, with 20 bases between. This CDR3 comprises 13 residues. Germline CDR1 and CDR2: SNHLY and FYNNEI. The CDR3 here is CASRVDTGLGDTF. CDR3 nucleotides: TGTGCCAGCAGGGTAGATACCGGGCTCGGGGACACCTTC.

This clone was counted once. The rearrangement uses TRBV6-2 or TRBV6-3 and TRBJ2-1; D possibly corresponds to TRBD1 (5 bases). Germline CDR1 MNHEY, CDR2 SVGEGT. This CDR3 region has 16 residues. Trimming left V 5 bases short and J 4 bases short, with 18 bases between. The CDR3 region has the DNA TGTGCCAGCAGTATACGACTCTACAGGAATTACAATGAGCAGTTCTTC. Its translation: CASSIRLYRNYNEQFF.

This chain connects TRBV2 to TRBJ1-3, with a possible D match to TRBD1 (5 bases). The germline V and J ends were trimmed by 3 bases and 8 bases, with 11 bases remaining between them. Germline CDR1 SNHLY, CDR2 FYNNEI. The CDR3 length is 13 residues. This CDR3 reads CASSDQGEDTIYF. DNA for the CDR3: TGTGCCAGCAGTGACCAGGGTGAGGACACCATATATTTT.

The V call is TRBV12-5, the J call TRBJ1-2, with 8 bases that match TRBD1. The CDR3 loop spans 16 amino acids. The V and J ends lost 5 bases and 1 base, in that order; junction bases with no gene match: 9. Germline-derived CDR1 and CDR2 are LGHNT and FRNRAP. The DNA for the CDR3 is TGTGCTAGTGGTCCCCGGACAGGGAGTCGTAACTATGGCTACACCTTC. The encoded protein is CASGPRTGSRNYGYTF.

The chain joins TRBV5-4 to TRBJ2-3, with D maybe TRBD2 (5 bases). V was cut by 6 bases and J by 2 bases, with 13 bases left in between. CDR1 and CDR2 from the germline V gene are SGHNT and YYREEE (reference sequence). CDR3 length: 14 amino acids. Written as DNA, the CDR3 is TGTGCCAGCAAAGAGGGTTACGCCACAGATACGCAGTATTTT. Its translation is CASKEGYATDTQYF.

This clone was detected a few times. J is TRBJ2-1 and V is TRBV4-3; tentatively, D is TRBD2 (6 bases). This CDR3 has 15 residues. Between the trimmed V and J ends, which lost 0 bases and 3 bases, there was a span of 9 bases. Germline V CDR1 and CDR2: LGHNA, YSLEER. CDR3 residues: CASSQETRDYNEQFF. CDR3 coding DNA: TGCGCCAGCAGCCAAGAGACTAGGGACTACAATGAGCAGTTCTTC.

The chain uses TRBV18 and TRBJ2-5; 8 nucleotides match TRBD1. This CDR3 has 14 residues. Germline V gene lookup returns CDR1 KGHSH and CDR2 LQKENI. J was trimmed by 4 bases and V by 4 bases; bases with no gene match: 5. The CDR3 protein is CASSLGQGGETQYF. CDR3 DNA sequence: TGTGCCAGCTCACTTGGACAGGGTGGAGAGACCCAGTACTTC.

This clone was counted a few times. This chain joins TRBV6-6 and TRBJ2-7; 10 bases map to TRBD2. CDR1 and CDR2 (germline): MNHNY, SVGAGI (reference sequence). The CDR3 is 12 amino acids. Trimming removed 8 bases from V and 4 bases from J; junction bases left unmatched: 2. The CDR3 protein is CASGAGGYEQYF. CDR3 DNA sequence: TGTGCCAGCGGAGCGGGGGGGTACGAGCAGTACTTC.

The chain uses TRBV5-5 and TRBJ2-1; 9 nucleotides line up with TRBD2. Germline assignment: CDR1 SGHKS and CDR2 YYEKEE (reference sequence). CDR3 size: 15 residues. V shed 6 bases and J 3 bases; nucleotides not matched to a gene: 7. CDR3 in amino acids: CASTQLAGVYNEQFF. CDR3 in DNA: TGTGCCAGCACCCAACTAGCGGGCGTCTACAATGAGCAGTTCTTC.